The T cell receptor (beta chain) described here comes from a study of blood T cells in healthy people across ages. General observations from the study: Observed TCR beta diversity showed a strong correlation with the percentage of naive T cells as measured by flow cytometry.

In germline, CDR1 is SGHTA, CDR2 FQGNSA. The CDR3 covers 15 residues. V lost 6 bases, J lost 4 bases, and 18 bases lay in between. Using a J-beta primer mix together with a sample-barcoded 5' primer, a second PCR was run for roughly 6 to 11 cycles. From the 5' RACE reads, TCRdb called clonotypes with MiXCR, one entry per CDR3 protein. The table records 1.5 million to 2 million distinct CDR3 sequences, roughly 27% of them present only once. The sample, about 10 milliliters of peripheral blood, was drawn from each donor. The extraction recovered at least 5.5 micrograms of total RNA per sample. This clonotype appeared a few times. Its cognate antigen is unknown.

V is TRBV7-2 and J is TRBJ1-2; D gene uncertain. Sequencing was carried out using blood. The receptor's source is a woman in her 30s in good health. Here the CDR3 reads CASSIEVEPSYGYTF. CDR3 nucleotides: TGTGCCAGCAGTATAGAGGTTGAGCCCTCCTATGGCTACACCTTC.